These T cell receptor beta chains were read from a single sample in a study of shared clonotypes between healthy human individuals. Generated by immunoSEQ multiplex PCR, the TCRdb table keeps only in-frame clones and is missing some. This table holds over a million clones, more than 95% found once. The source material was naive CD4+ T cells sorted from blood. These receptors all come from a young man in good health. Each CDR3 is given with its conserved first and last residue. The D gene is left open where the match is weak. Clone size appears in some rows only: once, few, many, or a class for an expanded clone.

v_call	d_call	j_call	clone_size	cdr3_aa	cdr3_nt
TRBV19	TRBD1	TRBJ1-5	once	CASSLGTGAGVNQPQHF	TGTGCCAGTAGTCTCGGGACAGGGGCCGGGGTCAATCAGCCCCAGCATTTT
TRBV18	NA	TRBJ1-4	NA	CASSPTATNEKLFF	TGTGCCAGCTCACCGACCGCAACTAATGAAAAACTGTTTTTT
TRBV5-1	NA	TRBJ1-2	NA	CASSLQGTLDGYTF	TGCGCCAGCAGCTTGCAGGGGACCCTCGATGGCTACACCTTC
TRBV6-6	NA	TRBJ1-3	NA	CASTEARVNTIYF	TGTGCCAGCACAGAGGCGAGGGTGAACACCATATATTTT
TRBV28	NA	TRBJ1-5	NA	CASGGWGNQPQHF	TGTGCCAGCGGCGGATGGGGCAATCAGCCCCAGCATTTT
TRBV9	TRBD2	TRBJ2-1	once	CASSATLAGMINEQFF	TGTGCCAGCAGCGCCACCCTAGCGGGAATGATCAATGAGCAGTTCTTC
TRBV27	TRBD1	TRBJ2-1	NA	CASSLLTGHDPYYNEQFF	TGTGCCAGCAGTTTACTGACAGGGCACGACCCCTACTACAATGAGCAGTTCTTC
TRBV18	TRBD1	TRBJ2-2	NA	CASSRDRAKGTGELFF	TGTGCCAGCTCCCGGGACAGGGCAAAAGGCACCGGGGAGCTGTTTTTT
TRBV27	TRBD1	TRBJ1-4	NA	CASSLRRLASQGFSEKLFF	TGTGCCAGCAGTTTGAGGAGGTTGGCATCACAGGGGTTTTCGGAAAAACTGTTTTTT
TRBV29-1	NA	TRBJ2-2	few	CSVGRDPYTGELFF	TGCAGCGTTGGGCGGGACCCTTACACCGGGGAGCTGTTTTTT
TRBV5-1	NA	TRBJ1-3	NA	CASSPGRRGSGNTIYF	TGCGCCAGCAGCCCCGGTCGGAGGGGGTCTGGAAACACCATATATTTT
TRBV18	NA	TRBJ2-3	NA	CASSPTGQGLTDTQYF	TGTGCCAGCTCACCAACAGGGCAGGGCCTCACAGATACGCAGTATTTT
TRBV7-9	NA	TRBJ1-1	once	CASSFRTGTPLVNTEAFF	TGTGCCAGCAGCTTCAGAACCGGGACACCCCTGGTTAACACTGAAGCTTTCTTT
TRBV28	NA	TRBJ2-7	NA	CASRYTFRGISYEQYF	TGTGCCAGCAGATACACTTTTCGGGGGATCTCCTACGAGCAGTACTTC
TRBV7-9	NA	TRBJ2-5	NA	CASSLLVRGQETQYF	TGTGCCAGCAGCTTATTAGTCCGGGGACAAGAGACCCAGTACTTC
TRBV23-1	TRBD1	TRBJ2-7	NA	CASSLPPGQGVYEQYF	TGCGCCAGCAGTCTACCACCGGGACAGGGGGTCTACGAGCAGTACTTC
TRBV6-1	TRBD2	TRBJ2-7	NA	CASSEWTSGSEQYF	TGTGCCAGCAGTGAATGGACTAGCGGGAGCGAGCAGTACTTC
TRBV18	NA	TRBJ1-4	NA	CASTRDANEKLFF	TGTGCCAGTACGCGGGACGCTAATGAAAAACTGTTTTTT
TRBV7-8	TRBD2	TRBJ2-7	NA	CASSSRGLAGSYEQYF	TGTGCCAGCAGCTCACGGGGACTAGCGGGCTCCTACGAGCAGTACTTC
TRBV6-1	TRBD2	TRBJ2-5	NA	CASTPGLIETQYF	TGTGCCAGCACTCCGGGACTAATAGAGACCCAGTACTTC
TRBV18	NA	TRBJ1-5	NA	CASSPWYSPAGNQPQHF	TGTGCCAGCTCACCATGGTACAGCCCAGCGGGCAATCAGCCCCAGCATTTT
TRBV29-1	TRBD1	TRBJ1-5	NA	CSVSGTGANQPQHF	TGCAGCGTTTCCGGGACAGGGGCCAATCAGCCCCAGCATTTT
TRBV27	NA	TRBJ2-1	NA	CASSLRDGSYNEQFF	TGTGCCAGCAGTTTGCGGGATGGCTCCTACAATGAGCAGTTCTTC